This record concerns one TCR beta chain sequence. Per germline, CDR1 MNHEY and CDR2 SVGAGI. Losses at the gene ends were 5 bases for V and 4 bases for J; bases not matched to a gene: 5. This CDR3 comprises 14 residues. This specimen belongs to a study of CD8 T cells in Susac syndrome. The RNA, about 0.45 to 1 ug, was put through reverse transcription using random hexamers. TCRdb itself ran the immunoSEQ multiplex PCR reads through MiXCR, one entry per CDR3 protein. The sample has roughly 70,000 distinct CDR3 sequences; nearly 96% are singletons. The TCR sequence derives from a human donor with multiple sclerosis. The chain combines TRBV6-5 with TRBJ2-3; TRBD2 matches at 8 bases. Sequencing was done on a sample of CD4+ T cells from PBMCs. The CDR3 bases are TGTGCCAGCAGTCCGTGGACTAGCCCAGATACGCAGTATTTT. Its translation: CASSPWTSPDTQYF.